A selection of T cell receptor beta chains follows, all from one sample in a study of blood T cell repertoires in COVID-19. The method was immunoSEQ multiplex PCR; TCRdb's version includes in-frame clones alone and lacks a portion of them. The sample lists about 200,000 clones, roughly 75% occurring once. The sequencing sample was made of peripheral blood. The receptors were sampled from a woman aged 65 to 85 with acute or convalescent COVID-19. CDR3s include the opening cysteine and the closing phenylalanine or tryptophan. The D gene is left open where the match is weak. Only part of the rows carry a size: once, few, many, or a class if the clone is expanded.

j_call clone_size d_call v_call cdr3_nt cdr3_aa
TRBJ2-2 - - TRBV27 TGTGCCAGCAGTTTAATAGCCGCCGGGGAGCTGTTTTTT CASSLIAAGELFF
TRBJ1-1 - - TRBV5-4 TGTGCCAGCAGCTTGCGGGCGAAGGGGACTGAAGCTTTCTTT CASSLRAKGTEAFF
TRBJ2-7 - - TRBV9 TGTGCCAGCAGCGTAGCTTGGGGAGGCTACGAGCAGTACTTC CASSVAWGGYEQYF
TRBJ2-1 - TRBD2 TRBV12-3/TRBV12-4 TGTGCCAGCAGTTTGAATGGACTAGCGGGAGTGTTCTTC CASSLNGLAGVFF
TRBJ2-7 few TRBD1 TRBV7-2 TGTGCCAGCAGCTTAGGCGGACAGGGGCCCTACGAGCAGTACTTC CASSLGGQGPYEQYF
TRBJ1-1 - TRBD1 TRBV27 TGTGCCAGCAGTTTAAGGACAGGGAGCACTGAAGCTTTCTTT CASSLRTGSTEAFF
TRBJ2-7 - - TRBV18 TGTGCCAGCTCACCATCGGCGCGGAGCCCCTACGAGCAGTACTTC CASSPSARSPYEQYF
TRBJ1-2 - - TRBV28 TGTGCCAGCGTCGGAGGCGGATTGAACTATGGCTACACCTTC CASVGGGLNYGYTF
TRBJ2-7 - TRBD1 TRBV5-1 TGCGCCAGCAGCTTGGGGACAGGGCTTTTTCAGCAGTACTTC CASSLGTGLFQQYF
TRBJ2-4 - - TRBV4-2 TGTGCCAGCAGCCAAGCTCTCGGGATAGCCAAAAACATTCAGTACTTC CASSQALGIAKNIQYF
TRBJ1-6 - - TRBV5-6 TGTGCCAGCAGCTTTCGAGGGGGAGAAGACTATAATTCACCCCTCCACTTT CASSFRGGEDYNSPLHF
TRBJ1-1 - TRBD1 TRBV7-2 TGTGCCAGCAGCTTAGCTGGGACAGGGGTTCGGTCTGAAGCTTTCTTT CASSLAGTGVRSEAFF
TRBJ2-5 - TRBD2 TRBV7-9 TGTGCCAGCAGCTTAAACTCCCCGACTAGCGGGAGAACTGAGACCCAGTACTTC CASSLNSPTSGRTETQYF
TRBJ1-1 - - TRBV2 TGTGCCAGCAGTGAAGCAGCGCAATTCAACACTGAAGCTTTCTTT CASSEAAQFNTEAFF
TRBJ1-2 - TRBD1 TRBV19 TGTGCCAGTAGTATCCGGGACAGCCTATTCTATGGCTACACCTTC CASSIRDSLFYGYTF
TRBJ2-5 - TRBD1 TRBV10-2 TGCGCCAGCAGTGATCGACAGGGGCAAGAGACCCAGTACTTC CASSDRQGQETQYF
TRBJ1-2 - - TRBV18 TGTGCCAGCTCACCACCGGGGCCCGACTATGGCTACACCTTC CASSPPGPDYGYTF
TRBJ1-1 - - TRBV28 TGTGCCACCGCGGACAGTGAAGCTTTCTTT CATADSEAFF
TRBJ1-5 - - TRBV6-5 TGTGCCAGCAGTCAACAGGACAATCAGCCCCAGCATTTT CASSQQDNQPQHF
TRBJ2-7 - - TRBV28 TGTGCCAGCAGTTTAGTTTTGCGCAACTCCTACGAGCAGTACTTC CASSLVLRNSYEQYF
TRBJ2-1 once - TRBV21-1 TGTGCCAGCAGAAAGGCGGTAGCGTTCTTGGGCGATGAGCAGTTCTTC CASRKAVAFLGDEQFF
TRBJ1-3 - - TRBV28 TGTGCCAGCAGATTCTATGCGGGAAACACCATATATTTT CASRFYAGNTIYF
TRBJ1-3 - - TRBV3-1/TRBV3-2 TGTGCCAGCAGCCAAGTCGCTAAACTCCCTGGAAACACCATATATTTT CASSQVAKLPGNTIYF
TRBJ2-3 once TRBD2 TRBV30 TGTGCCTGTGCCGGGACTAGCGGGAGCCTCACAGATACGCAGTATTTT CACAGTSGSLTDTQYF
TRBJ2-7 few TRBD1 TRBV6-1 TGTGCCAGCAGTGAAGCAGGGGGCGCGTACGAGCAGTACTTC CASSEAGGAYEQYF
TRBJ2-7 once TRBD2 TRBV15 TGTGCCACCAGCAACCAGCGGGAGATAAGCTCCTACGAGCAGTACTTC CATSNQREISSYEQYF
TRBJ1-3 once - TRBV18 TGTGCCAGTCAGGGACTGACTGGAAACACCATATATTTT CASQGLTGNTIYF
TRBJ2-1 - - TRBV12-3/TRBV12-4 TGTGCCAGCAGTCCCAGTGCAAATGAGCAGTTCTTC CASSPSANEQFF
TRBJ1-5 - - TRBV24-1 TGTGCCACCAGTGATTGGAGGGACAATCAGCCCCAGCATTTT CATSDWRDNQPQHF
TRBJ1-4 - - TRBV18 TGTGCCAGCTCACCAACTACAGGGTATCGGAAACTGTTTTTT CASSPTTGYRKLFF
TRBJ2-7 - TRBD2 TRBV5-1 TGCGCCAGCAGCTTGGGACTAGCGGGAGTCTACGAGCAGTACTTC CASSLGLAGVYEQYF
TRBJ2-4 - - TRBV21-1 TGTGCCAGCAGCACCATCTTTGGGACTAGCGGGAGACTAGCCAAAAACATTCAGTACTTC CASSTIFGTSGRLAKNIQYF
TRBJ1-2 - - TRBV27 TGTGCCAGCAGTCCCCGACTCCAGGGCTATGGCTACACCTTC CASSPRLQGYGYTF
TRBJ2-7 once - TRBV28 TGTGCCAGCAGTTTATTTGGTGGGAGCTCCTACGAGCAGTACTTC CASSLFGGSSYEQYF
TRBJ1-4 few TRBD1 TRBV4-1 TGCGCCAGCAGCCAAGAAGGACAGGGTACGCTGGCTAATGAAAAACTGTTTTTT CASSQEGQGTLANEKLFF
TRBJ2-2 - - TRBV5-1 TGCGCCAGCAGCTTCCAGACGGGTACGAACACCGGGGAGCTGTTTTTT CASSFQTGTNTGELFF
TRBJ2-5 once - TRBV5-5 TGTGCCAGCAGCTTGGGACAGTCCCAAGAGACCCAGTACTTC CASSLGQSQETQYF
TRBJ2-2 - - TRBV28 TGTGCCAGCAGTTTCCTTGGAGACACCGGGGAGCTGTTTTTT CASSFLGDTGELFF
TRBJ2-3 - TRBD2 TRBV2 TGTGCCAGCAGTGTCGTAGGGACTAGTCCAGATACGCAGTATTTT CASSVVGTSPDTQYF
TRBJ1-4 - TRBD1 TRBV10-3 TGTGCCATCGGCAGACAGGGGGCATCTGAAAAACTGTTTTTT CAIGRQGASEKLFF
TRBJ2-1 - TRBD2 TRBV3-1/TRBV3-2 TGTGCCAGCAGCCAACGAGGGACTAGCGGCGTCCTGTTCTTC CASSQRGTSGVLFF
TRBJ1-3 - - TRBV5-1 TGCGCCAGCAGCCCCCGACAGAGCTTCTCTGGAAACACCATATATTTT CASSPRQSFSGNTIYF
TRBJ1-1 - - TRBV12-3/TRBV12-4 TGTGCCAGCAGTTTTCAGAACACTGAAGCTTTCTTT CASSFQNTEAFF
TRBJ1-2 - - TRBV7-9 TGTGCCAGCAGCTTAGTCCGACTCAACTATGGCTACACCTTC CASSLVRLNYGYTF
TRBJ1-2 - - TRBV25-1 TGTGCCAGCAGTCGGGAAGGATTGGGCTACACCTTC CASSREGLGYTF
TRBJ1-2 once TRBD1 TRBV3-1/TRBV3-2 TGTGCCAGCAGCCCGTGGACAGGGCGGTATGGCTACACCTTC CASSPWTGRYGYTF
TRBJ2-5 - TRBD2 TRBV20-1 TGCAGCGTCGGGAGGACAGAGACCCAGTACTTC CSVGRTETQYF